Presented here are 31 T cell receptor beta chains from one specimen sequenced in a study of blood T cells in healthy people across ages. Combining a sample-barcoded 5' primer with a J-beta primer mix, a second PCR ran for roughly 7 to 11 cycles. MiXCR, run by TCRdb on the 5' RACE reads, gives a single entry per CDR3 protein. Of about 1.4 million distinct CDR3 sequences detected, roughly 64% appear once; the ten largest clones hold roughly 7%. The material sequenced was blood. The source is a man aged 18 to 29 in good health.

The chain carries TRBV27 and TRBJ1-2, with a possible D match to TRBD1 (6 bases). The V and J ends lost 8 bases and 7 bases respectively, with 17 bases between them. The germline V gene has CDR1 MNHEY and CDR2 SMNVEV (reference sequence). The CDR3 spans 13 residues. The CDR3 DNA reads as TGTGCCAGCGCAGCGGGCAGGGGTGTTGGCTACACCTTC. Its translation is CASAAGRGVGYTF.

This chain connects TRBV11-2 to TRBJ2-7; possibly TRBD2 for D (7 bases). The J call could be wrong; TRBJ2-5 is a better fit for the DNA end. The CDR3 loop spans 19 amino acids. The germline V gene has CDR1 SGHAT and CDR2 FQNNGV. Here the CDR3 reads CASSALEDLWGGRRETQYF. The CDR3, as DNA: TGTGCCAGCAGCGCATTAGAAGACCTGTGGGGGGGCCGGAGAGAGACCCAGTACTTC.

A few counts support this clonotype. V and J are TRBV20-1 and TRBJ2-7, with unresolved D. V was shortened by 4 bases and J by 6 bases, with 10 bases between the two germline ends. This CDR3 contains 11 residues. Germline CDR1 is DFQATT and CDR2 is SNEGSKA (reference sequence). The CDR3 sequence is CSATLLREQYF. As DNA, the CDR3 is TGCAGTGCTACACTCCTGCGCGAGCAGTACTTC.

The V gene is TRBV20-1, the J gene TRBJ2-1; the D is unclear. The CDR3 spans 14 residues. Germline CDR1 DFQATT, CDR2 SNEGSKA (reference sequence). V lost 4 bases to trimming and J lost 6 bases, with 16 bases between them. The CDR3 region has the DNA TGCAGTGCTACCGAGCATTCGACGGGCAATGAGCAGTTCTTC. It translates to CSATEHSTGNEQFF.

This clonotype occurred many times. The chain carries TRBV7-8 and TRBJ1-1; D is ambiguous. CDR1 and CDR2 (germline): SGHVS, FQNEAQ. The V end lost 5 bases, the J end lost 5 bases, and 15 bases lay between the germline ends. The CDR3 runs 14 residues. The CDR3 loop reads CASSIDPLGTEAFF. For the CDR3, the DNA is TGTGCCAGCAGCATCGACCCTTTAGGAACTGAAGCTTTCTTT.

This CDR3 is CASSPPGLRADTQYF. The CDR3, as DNA: TGTGCCAGCTCACCCCCGGGGCTCAGGGCAGATACGCAGTATTTT. The chain is built from TRBV18 and TRBJ2-3; TRBD1 or TRBD2 may be the D gene (5 bases each). The ends were cut back, 3 bases at V and 4 bases at J, with 14 bases in the middle. CDR3 length: 15 residues. Germline-derived CDR1 and CDR2 are KGHSH and LQKENI.

This clonotype was observed a single time. The chain is built from TRBV29-1 and TRBJ1-1; D gene uncertain. CDR1 and CDR2 from the germline V gene are SQVTM and ANQGSEA. The CDR3 extends over 13 amino acids. V dropped 6 bases and J dropped 3 bases, with 14 bases sitting between them. CDR3 in amino acids: CSVLPTMDTEAFF. The DNA for the CDR3 is TGCAGCGTCTTACCGACTATGGACACTGAAGCTTTCTTT.

This clonotype appeared a few times. V is TRBV4-1 and J is TRBJ1-5; D uncertain. Trimming stripped 0 bases from V and 4 bases from J, with 10 bases between. Germline V lookup: CDR1 MGHRA, CDR2 YSYEKL. The CDR3 has 15 residues. The CDR3 loop reads CASSQDRRVNQPQHF. CDR3 bases: TGCGCCAGCAGCCAAGATCGAAGGGTGAATCAGCCCCAGCATTTT.

The rearrangement uses TRBV29-1 and TRBJ1-2; the D is unclear. The CDR3 runs to 15 residues. V was clipped by 3 bases and J by 8 bases, with 22 bases between them. Germline V gene sequence: CDR1 SQVTM, CDR2 ANQGSEA. This chain's CDR3 is CSVDPSDPSWAGYTF. The CDR3 nucleotides are TGCAGCGTTGATCCCTCCGACCCATCATGGGCGGGCTACACCTTC.

The table lists this clonotype with a few counts. The gene calls are TRBV15 and TRBJ2-7, with D perhaps being TRBD1 or TRBD2 (5 bases each). This CDR3 region has 15 residues. V lost 2 bases and J 4 bases, leaving 15 bases between the germline ends. The germline gives CDR1 LNHNV, CDR2 YYDKDF (reference sequence). The CDR3 region has the DNA TGTGCCACCAGCAGACTACCGGGACGGATTTACGAGCAGTACTTC. Its translation is CATSRLPGRIYEQYF.

This chain connects TRBV7-2 to TRBJ2-1; TRBD1 agrees at 9 bases. Per germline, CDR1 SGHTA and CDR2 FQGNSA. The CDR3 has 13 amino acids. For the CDR3, the DNA is TGTGCGACCCGGGACAGGGTACACAATGAGCAGTTCTTC. Encoded protein: CATRDRVHNEQFF.

The chain is built from TRBV29-1 and TRBJ2-4; TRBD2 matches 7 bases. After removal of 6 bases from V and 0 bases from J, the junction contained 8 bases not matched to a gene. The length of the CDR3 is 15 residues. Per the germline V gene, CDR1 is SQVTM and CDR2 is ANQGSEA. CDR3 nucleotides: TGCAGCGTGATTGGGGGGGAGCCAGCCAAAAACATTCAGTACTTC. This gives the protein CSVIGGEPAKNIQYF.

The rearrangement links TRBV15 to TRBJ1-5; 7 bases map to TRBD1. This CDR3 contains 19 residues. V was pared by 0 bases and J by 0 bases, with 11 bases of the junction left unmatched. Germline loops: CDR1 LNHNV, CDR2 YYDKDF (reference sequence). The CDR3 coding sequence is TGTGCCACCAGCAGAGATCAGGGGGTCTTTGGACGTAGCAATCAGCCCCAGCATTTT. Translating gives CATSRDQGVFGRSNQPQHF. Full variable domain (outside the CDR3, taken from reference TRBV15 and TRBJ1-5): DAMVIQNPRYQVTQFGKPVTLSCSQTLNHNVMYWYQQKSSQAPKLLFHYYDKDFNNEADTPDNFQSRRPNTSFCFLDIRSPGLGDTAMYLCATSRDQGVFGRSNQPQHFGDGTRLSIL.

This chain uses TRBV7-2 with TRBJ2-3, with 7 bases lining up with TRBD2. The CDR3 covers 16 residues. J gave up 3 bases and V 5 bases, and 11 bases lay outside the gene matches. The germline V gene encodes CDR1 SGHTA and CDR2 FQGNSA. The CDR3, as DNA: TGTGCCAGCAGCGACTTCTTGCGGGAGATTACAGATACGCAGTATTTT. It is translated as CASSDFLREITDTQYF. Full variable domain (outside the CDR3, taken from reference TRBV7-2 and TRBJ2-3): GAGVSQSPSNKVTEKGKDVELRCDPISGHTALYWYRQSLGQGLEFLIYFQGNSAPDKSGLPSDRFSAERTGGSVSTLTIQRTQQEDSAVYLCASSDFLREITDTQYFGPGTRLTVL.

In the case of this clonotype: This may stem from a read error, because a much larger clone lies one nucleotide away. Here the CDR3 reads CTSSATERGYTF. CDR3 DNA: TGTACCAGCAGCGCGACAGAAAGGGGCTACACCTTC. This chain links TRBV7-2 with TRBJ1-2; TRBD1 is a possible D gene (5 bases). Trimming pared 5 bases from V and 8 bases from J, leaving 12 bases between. CDR1 and CDR2 (germline): SGHTA, FQGNSA. The CDR3 contains 12 residues.

This clonotype was detected once. The chain carries TRBV20-1 and TRBJ2-3; D might be TRBD2 (5 bases). The CDR3 contains 16 residues. CDR1 is DFQATT and CDR2 is SNEGSKA in the germline V gene (reference sequence). The germline V and J ends were trimmed by 0 bases and 4 bases, with 17 bases remaining between them. The CDR3 here is CSARDGGKNGADTQYF. The CDR3 DNA reads TGCAGTGCTAGAGATGGTGGGAAAAACGGGGCAGATACGCAGTATTTT.

The J gene is TRBJ2-4, the V gene TRBV4-2; the match to TRBD2 covers 8 bases. V gave up 0 bases and J gave up 9 bases; unmatched junction bases: 7. CDR3 size: 15 residues. Per the germline V gene, CDR1 is LGHNA and CDR2 is YNFKEQ. CDR3 sequence: CASSQEWSSGGIQYF. CDR3 in DNA: TGTGCCAGCAGCCAAGAGTGGTCCAGCGGGGGCATTCAGTACTTC.

The chain is built from TRBV20-1 and TRBJ2-5, with D perhaps matching TRBD1 or TRBD2 (6 bases each). Germline assignment: CDR1 DFQATT and CDR2 SNEGSKA (reference sequence). The CDR3 loop spans 15 amino acids. V was clipped by 5 bases and J by 1 base, with 17 bases between them. The CDR3 DNA is TGCAGTGCTGGACCTCCCCGGGGGCGCCAAGAGACCCAGTACTTC. Amino acid sequence: CSAGPPRGRQETQYF.

This clonotype appeared a few times. This chain links TRBV25-1 with TRBJ2-1; D possibly corresponds to TRBD2 (6 bases). There are 15 residues in the CDR3. V lost 2 bases, J lost 7 bases, and 15 bases lay in between. Germline CDR1 reads MGHDK; CDR2 reads SYGVNS. The CDR3 sequence is CASSERGTPANEQFF. DNA for the CDR3: TGTGCCAGCAGTGAACGAGGGACTCCCGCAAATGAGCAGTTCTTC.

The CDR3 region is CASSLGQGHNYGYTF. Written as DNA, the CDR3 is TGTGCCAGCAGTTTAGGGCAGGGACATAACTATGGCTACACCTTC. The genes are TRBV27 and TRBJ1-2, with D perhaps matching TRBD1 (6 bases). Per the germline V gene, CDR1 is MNHEY and CDR2 is SMNVEV (reference sequence). The germline V and J ends were trimmed by 2 bases and 1 base, with 11 bases remaining between them. The length of the CDR3 is 15 residues.

This chain links TRBV30 with TRBJ2-1; 7 bases match TRBD2. Trimming cost V 1 base and J 9 bases; bases outside gene matches: 6. The CDR3 spans 13 residues. Germline V CDR1 and CDR2: GTSNPN, SVGIG (reference sequence). The CDR3 is CAWSGLASSEQFF. The CDR3 bases are TGTGCCTGGAGTGGACTAGCAAGTTCTGAGCAGTTCTTC.

V and J are TRBV12-3 or TRBV12-4 and TRBJ2-2; D might be TRBD1 (7 bases). The CDR3 has 14 residues. V was shortened by 6 bases and J by 5 bases, with 13 bases between the two germline ends. The CDR3 here is CASRIAGGTGELFF. Here the CDR3 DNA reads TGTGCCAGCAGAATCGCAGGGGGGACCGGGGAGCTGTTTTTT.

The table lists this clonotype with a count of one. A read error may account for a junction end that differs from germline. The CDR3 region is CASSVARDNEQFF. The CDR3 nucleotides read TGTGCCAGCAGTGTAGCTCGAGACAATGAGCAGTTCTTC. The chain combines TRBV12-3 or TRBV12-4 with TRBJ2-1; no clear D. CDR3 size: 13 residues.

The rearrangement uses TRBV20-1 and TRBJ2-3, with 8 nucleotides matching TRBD2. Trimming cost V 6 bases and J 4 bases; bases outside gene matches: 3. The CDR3 is made up of 12 amino acids. CDR1 DFQATT and CDR2 SNEGSKA come from the germline V gene (reference sequence). The CDR3 spells CSAERGSDTQYF. The CDR3 DNA is TGCAGTGCCGAGCGGGGGTCAGATACGCAGTATTTT.

This clonotype was picked up a small number of times. The chain carries TRBV6-6 and TRBJ2-7; 13 positions match TRBD2. The DNA matches TRBJ2-5 better at its end, which makes the J call doubtful. CDR1 and CDR2 (germline): MNHNY, SVGAGI (reference sequence). The CDR3 is 17 amino acids. In nucleotides, the CDR3 is TGTGCCAGCAGTTACGGGACTAGCGGGAAACGGGGAGAGACCCAGTACTTC. Amino acid sequence: CASSYGTSGKRGETQYF.

The chain is built from TRBV28 and TRBJ2-3; 9 nucleotides match TRBD1. Germline CDR1 and CDR2: MDHEN and SYDVKM. The CDR3 runs 15 residues. V gave up 6 bases and J gave up 3 bases; unmatched junction bases: 7. The CDR3, as DNA: TGTGCCAGCAGCACTCAGACAGGGGGAACAGATACGCAGTATTTT. This translates into CASSTQTGGTDTQYF.

The chain carries TRBV7-9 and TRBJ1-1; D is perhaps TRBD1 (5 bases). The CDR3 extends over 14 amino acids. The V gene's germline CDR1 is SEHNR and CDR2 FQNEAQ (reference sequence). Trimming cost V 4 bases and J 10 bases, with 19 bases left between them. CDR3 sequence reads: CASSYDSLKAVAFF. The CDR3 bases are TGTGCCAGCAGCTACGACAGCCTAAAGGCGGTAGCTTTCTTT.

V and J are TRBV12-3 or TRBV12-4 and TRBJ2-1; TRBD2 aligns across 7 bases. The CDR3 is made up of 15 amino acids. With 5 bases clipped from V and 4 bases from J, the junction kept 8 bases outside the gene matches. The CDR3 bases are TGTGCCAGCAGTGGCAGGGACTACCGGTACAATGAGCAGTTCTTC. Amino acid sequence: CASSGRDYRYNEQFF.

The chain carries TRBV6-6 and TRBJ1-1; D uncertain. Germline values: CDR1 MNHNY, CDR2 SVGAGI (reference sequence). The CDR3 has 13 amino acids. Trimming removed 2 bases at V and 8 bases at J, with 12 bases between. In nucleotides, the CDR3 is TGTGCCAGCAGTTACGGGGAAATAAACGAAGCTTTCTTT. Translating it yields CASSYGEINEAFF.

The rearrangement uses TRBV29-1 and TRBJ2-4; TRBD1 agrees at 8 bases. The ends lost 1 base at V and 3 bases at J; junction bases unmatched: 5. This CDR3 has 15 amino acids. Germline V gene sequence: CDR1 SQVTM, CDR2 ANQGSEA. CDR3 nucleotides: TGCAGCGTTGAAGGCAGGGGGCTTGACAAAAACATTCAGTACTTC. Protein sequence: CSVEGRGLDKNIQYF.

A few counts support this clonotype. The DNA of the CDR3 is TGTGCCAGCAGTTTCGATCGGGCTAGAGGCGCCAATGAGCAGTTCTTC. It yields the protein CASSFDRARGANEQFF. V usage is TRBV12-3 or TRBV12-4 and J usage is TRBJ2-1, with D unresolved. The length of the CDR3 is 16 residues. V lost 3 bases to trimming and J lost 6 bases, with 18 bases between them.